This T cell receptor beta chain emerged from a study of graft-versus-host responses after intestinal transplantation. Across the study: Recipients were given multivisceral, liver-intestinal, or isolated intestinal transplants. Anti-thymocyte globulin induction preceded approximately three years of tacrolimus and steroid maintenance in all recipients. Findings and caveats of the study: Where graft-donor T cell macrochimerism was present, patients had high graft-versus-host to host-versus-graft clonal ratios in allografts. Some GvH clones were seen earlier in gut or blood, suggesting intestinal origin.

The CDR3 has 13 residues. V was trimmed by 5 bases and J by 4 bases, leaving 8 bases between them. Germline V lookup: CDR1 SGHAT, CDR2 FQNNGV. This clone appeared once. The antigen is unknown. The assay was immunoSEQ multiplex PCR, and TCRdb's table has in-frame clones only and misses some. This repertoire shows tens of thousands of clones, roughly 91% found once; its top ten account for under 7.5%. The rearrangement joins TRBV11-2 to TRBJ2-2; D not certain. The TCR was taken from a human patient who received an intestinal transplant, so some T cells may come from the graft donor. This specimen consisted of PBMCs, obtained around 27 months after a first intestinal transplant, on the day of a second. The CDR3 is CASSPRTTGELFF. CDR3 nucleotides: TGTGCCAGCAGCCCCAGGACCACCGGGGAGCTGTTTTTT. Full variable domain (rest looked up from reference TRBV11-2 and TRBJ2-2): EAGVAQSPRYKIIEKRQSVAFWCNPISGHATLYWYQQILGQGPKLLIQFQNNGVVDDSQLPKDRFSAERLKGVDSTLKIQPAKLEDSAVYLCASSPRTTGELFFGEGSRLTVL.